This TCR beta chain emerged from a study of T cell responses to AZD1222 COVID-19 vaccine. Study-level background: Analysis merged second doses at about 4 or about 12 weeks.

Worth noting for this clone: What it binds is not known.

The length of the CDR3 is 13 residues. Per the germline V gene, CDR1 is MGHDK and CDR2 is SYGVNS. Germline trimming cut 7 bases from V and 3 bases from J; bases unmatched to any gene: 4. Clones were sequenced by immunoSEQ multiplex PCR, and TCRdb holds only the in-frame ones, with some missing. The sample gives fewer than 150,000 clones, more than 85% of which show up once; roughly 0.9% is in the top ten. Whole-study results and caveats: Vaccine-associated CD4 TCRs spanned spike, dominant at 160-218 and 743-854. Clonal diversity was possibly underestimated, and white British individuals and females predominated among donors.

The chain couples TRBV25-1 to TRBJ1-1; 8 nucleotides agree with TRBD1. The sequenced sample was peripheral blood, obtained on day 0 of AZD1222 vaccination. The receptor comes from an adult in good health. CDR3 sequence reads: CASIPGGYTEAFF. DNA for the CDR3: TGTGCCAGCATTCCAGGGGGCTACACTGAAGCTTTCTTT.